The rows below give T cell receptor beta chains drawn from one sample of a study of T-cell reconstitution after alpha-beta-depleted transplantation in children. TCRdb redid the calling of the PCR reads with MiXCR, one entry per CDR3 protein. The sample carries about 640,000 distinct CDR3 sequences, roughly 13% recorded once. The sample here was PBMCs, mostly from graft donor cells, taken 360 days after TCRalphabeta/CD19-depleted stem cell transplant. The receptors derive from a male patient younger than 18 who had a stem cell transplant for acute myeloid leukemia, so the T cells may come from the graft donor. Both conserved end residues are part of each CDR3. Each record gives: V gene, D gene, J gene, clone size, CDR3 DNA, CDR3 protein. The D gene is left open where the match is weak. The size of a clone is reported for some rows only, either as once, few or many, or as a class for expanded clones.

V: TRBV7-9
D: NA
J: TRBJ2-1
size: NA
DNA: TGTGCCAGCAGCTCCCCCGTTTCAGGGCAGTACAATGAGCAGTTCTTC
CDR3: CASSSPVSGQYNEQFF

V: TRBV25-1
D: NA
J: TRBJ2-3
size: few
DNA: TGTGCCAGCAGCTACAGTAGTGTTTATGATACGCAGTATTTT
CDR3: CASSYSSVYDTQYF

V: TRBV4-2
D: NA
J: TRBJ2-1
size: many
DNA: TGTGCCAGCAGCCAAGAACTAGCAGTTCACCCGTTCTTC
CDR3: CASSQELAVHPFF

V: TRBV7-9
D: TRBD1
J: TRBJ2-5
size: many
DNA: TGCGCCAGCAGCTTGACAGGGGTTGAGACCCAGTACTTC
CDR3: CASSLTGVETQYF

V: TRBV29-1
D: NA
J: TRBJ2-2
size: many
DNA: TGCAGCTCCACGTCCGGAGGGCCCCACGGGGAGCTGTTTTTT
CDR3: CSSTSGGPHGELFF

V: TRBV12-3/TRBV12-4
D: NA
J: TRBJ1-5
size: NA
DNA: TGTGCCAGCAGTCTTGGGTCTCGGTTGAACAATCAGCCCCAGCATTTT
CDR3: CASSLGSRLNNQPQHF

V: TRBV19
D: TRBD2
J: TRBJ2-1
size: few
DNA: TGTGCCAGTAGTAATAGCGGGAGGGACTACAATGAGCAGTTCTTC
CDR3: CASSNSGRDYNEQFF

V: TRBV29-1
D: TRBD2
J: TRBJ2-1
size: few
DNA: TGCAGCGGCCGTAGCGGGGTGAGCTCCTACAATGAGCAGTTCTTC
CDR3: CSGRSGVSSYNEQFF

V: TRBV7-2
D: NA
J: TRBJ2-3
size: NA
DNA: TGTGCCAGCAGCTTAAGAGGATGGGCGGCGGTAGATACGCAGTATTTT
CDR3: CASSLRGWAAVDTQYF

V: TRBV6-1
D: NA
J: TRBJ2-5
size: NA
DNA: TGTGCCACGCAGGACCTTTGGACGGAAGAGACCCAGTACTTC
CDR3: CATQDLWTEETQYF

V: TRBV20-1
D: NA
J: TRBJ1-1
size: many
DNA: TGCAGTGCTAGAGATCTTCAGGTATCCCAGAACACTGAAGCTTTCTTT
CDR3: CSARDLQVSQNTEAFF

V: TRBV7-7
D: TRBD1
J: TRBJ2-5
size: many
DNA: TGTGCTAGCAGCTTATCTCCGGGACAGGGACAAGAGACCCAGTACTTC
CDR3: CASSLSPGQGQETQYF

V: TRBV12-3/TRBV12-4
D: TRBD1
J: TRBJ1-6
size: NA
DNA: TGTGCCAGCAGTATACGGACAGGGCGTTCACCCCTCCACTTT
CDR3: CASSIRTGRSPLHF

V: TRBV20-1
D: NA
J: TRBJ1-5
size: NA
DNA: TGCAGTGCTACCGGGTACGTTGGTCAGCCCCAGCATTTT
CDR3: CSATGYVGQPQHF

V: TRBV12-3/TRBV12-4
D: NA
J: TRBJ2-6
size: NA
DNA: TGTGCCAGCAACCCCGGGGGCCGCTCTGGGGCCAACGTCCTGACTTTC
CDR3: CASNPGGRSGANVLTF

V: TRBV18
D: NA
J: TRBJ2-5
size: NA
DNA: TGTGCCAGCTCACCGTTAAAGGGGGAGACCCAGTACTTC
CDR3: CASSPLKGETQYF

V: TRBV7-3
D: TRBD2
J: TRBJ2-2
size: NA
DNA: TGTGCCAGCAGCTTAACTACTAGCGGGTTGAACACCGGGGAGCTGTTTTTT
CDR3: CASSLTTSGLNTGELFF

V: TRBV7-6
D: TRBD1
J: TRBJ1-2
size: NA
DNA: TGTGCCAGCAGCTTCAGGTTCGGGACAGTTAACTATGGCTACACCTTC
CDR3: CASSFRFGTVNYGYTF

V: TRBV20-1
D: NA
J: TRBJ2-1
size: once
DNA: TGCAGTGCTAGTCGGGGCGCTTCCTACAATGAGCAGTTCTTC
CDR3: CSASRGASYNEQFF

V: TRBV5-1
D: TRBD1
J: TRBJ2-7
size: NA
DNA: TGCGCCAGCAGCTGGCGGGACAGGGGCTACGAGCAGTACTTC
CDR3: CASSWRDRGYEQYF

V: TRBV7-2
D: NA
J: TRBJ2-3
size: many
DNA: TGTGCCAGCAGCTCGGGACCTACCGTACGCACAGATACGCAGTATTTT
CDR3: CASSSGPTVRTDTQYF

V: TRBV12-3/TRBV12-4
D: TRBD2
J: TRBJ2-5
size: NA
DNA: TGTGCCAGCACCCGATTTCGGACTAGAGAGACCCAGTACTTC
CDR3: CASTRFRTRETQYF

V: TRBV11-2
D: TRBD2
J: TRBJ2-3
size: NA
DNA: TGTGCCAGCAGCCCGGAGGGTTGGCTAGCGGTATCGACAGATACGCAGTATTTT
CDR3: CASSPEGWLAVSTDTQYF

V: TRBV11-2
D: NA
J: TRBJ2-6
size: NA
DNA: TGTGCCAGCAGCTTAGAAGCCCAGAGCGTCATCTCTGGGGCCAACGTCCTGACTTTC
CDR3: CASSLEAQSVISGANVLTF

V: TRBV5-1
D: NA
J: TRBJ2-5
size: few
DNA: TGCGCCAGCAGACGACAGCCGAGCCAAGAGACCCAGTACTTC
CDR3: CASRRQPSQETQYF

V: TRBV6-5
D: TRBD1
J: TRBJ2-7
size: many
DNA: TGTGCCAGCAGTTACTACCGGGACAGCTCCTACGAGCAGTACTTC
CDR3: CASSYYRDSSYEQYF

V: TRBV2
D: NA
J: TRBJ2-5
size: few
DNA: TGTGCCAGCACCACGGCGTGGGCCCAGTACTTC
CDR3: CASTTAWAQYF

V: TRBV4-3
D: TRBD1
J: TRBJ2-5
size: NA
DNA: TGCGCCAGCAGCCAATCTAGACAGGGGGGAGAGACCCAGTACTTC
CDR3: CASSQSRQGGETQYF

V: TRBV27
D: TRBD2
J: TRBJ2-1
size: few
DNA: TGTGCCAGCACGCACGGACTAGGAGAATACAATGAGCAGTTCTTC
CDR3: CASTHGLGEYNEQFF

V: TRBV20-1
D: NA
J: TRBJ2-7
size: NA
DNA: TGCAGTGCTAGAGAGGCGGTGGGCGACCGGGATTCCTACGAGCAGTACTTC
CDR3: CSAREAVGDRDSYEQYF

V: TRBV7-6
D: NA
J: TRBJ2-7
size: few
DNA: TGTGCCAGCAGCTTAGTTCAAGGTACCGACTACGAGCAGTACTTC
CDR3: CASSLVQGTDYEQYF

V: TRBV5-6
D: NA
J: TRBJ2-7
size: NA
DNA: TGTGCCAGCAGCTTGGTACCAAGGGGAGCCTACGAGCAGTACTTC
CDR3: CASSLVPRGAYEQYF

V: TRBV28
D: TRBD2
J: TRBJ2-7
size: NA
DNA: TGTGCCAGCAGTCCTCCTAGCGGGATCCTGCTCCCGGGCGAGCAGTACTTC
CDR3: CASSPPSGILLPGEQYF

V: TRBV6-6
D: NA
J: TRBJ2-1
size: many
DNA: TGTGCCAGCAGTTACCCTCAGAGGGATGAGCAGTTCTTC
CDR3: CASSYPQRDEQFF

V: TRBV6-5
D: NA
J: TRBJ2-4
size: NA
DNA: TGTGCCAGCAGGCCCCCTGTAATTCAGTACTTC
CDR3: CASRPPVIQYF

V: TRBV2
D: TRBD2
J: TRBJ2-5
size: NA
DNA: TGTGCCAGCAGAGCTCCGGGACTAGCGGGCTGGGGTGTGGAGACCCAGTACTTC
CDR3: CASRAPGLAGWGVETQYF

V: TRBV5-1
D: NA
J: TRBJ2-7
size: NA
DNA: TGCGCCAGCAGCCCTCGAGGGGGAGCCTCCTCCCAGTACTTC
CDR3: CASSPRGGASSQYF

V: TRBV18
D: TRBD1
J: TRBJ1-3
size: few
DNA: TGTGCCAGCTCACCGCGGGACAGGATCTCTGGAAACACCATATATTTT
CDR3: CASSPRDRISGNTIYF

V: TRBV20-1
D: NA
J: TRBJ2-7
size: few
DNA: TGCAGTGCTTCAGGGGTAAGCGGTCTGGGGGAGCAGTACTTC
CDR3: CSASGVSGLGEQYF

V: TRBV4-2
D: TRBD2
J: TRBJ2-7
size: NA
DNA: TGTGCCAGCAGCCCCCGAGCGGGAAGCTCCTACGAGCAGTACTTC
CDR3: CASSPRAGSSYEQYF

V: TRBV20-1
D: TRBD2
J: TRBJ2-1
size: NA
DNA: TGCAGTGCCCCACTAGCGGGAGGGCCCCAGTTCTTC
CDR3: CSAPLAGGPQFF

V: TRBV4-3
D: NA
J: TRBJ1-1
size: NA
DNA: TGCGCCAGCAGCCAAGAGTCGATTACTGAAGCTTTCTTT
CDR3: CASSQESITEAFF

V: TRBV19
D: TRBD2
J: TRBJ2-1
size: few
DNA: TGTGCCAGTAGTATAGACGTAGTGGGACTAGCGCCCTACAATGAGCAGTTCTTC
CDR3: CASSIDVVGLAPYNEQFF

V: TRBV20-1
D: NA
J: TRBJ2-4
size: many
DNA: TGCAGTGCGGTAAACTGGGCGGCCAAAAACATTCAGTACTTC
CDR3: CSAVNWAAKNIQYF

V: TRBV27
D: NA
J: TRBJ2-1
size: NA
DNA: TGTGCCAGCAGTTTATCCCCTACAGGGAATGAGCAGTTCTTC
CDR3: CASSLSPTGNEQFF